The rows below give T cell receptor beta chains drawn from one sample of a study of spatial heterogeneity in lung cancer. TCRdb redid the calling of the 5' RACE reads with MiXCR, one entry per CDR3 protein. The repertoire consists of about 120,000 distinct CDR3 sequences, with 12% occurring once and the leading ten covering roughly 15%. Here the sequenced sample was PBMCs, taken at follow-up. All receptors derive from a male donor with early-stage non-small cell lung cancer. Each CDR3 is given with its conserved first and last residue. The order of the fields is J gene, V gene, clone size, D gene, CDR3 protein. A D gene is named only where the DNA matches it firmly. Where a row states a size, it is once, few, many or the class of an expanded clone; other rows omit it.

TRBJ1-1 TRBV7-9 few TRBD1 CASTVRQGITEAFF
TRBJ2-7 TRBV4-1 many NA CASSQDMARGYEQYF
TRBJ1-4 TRBV12-3/TRBV12-4 NA NA CASSPGIHEKLFF
TRBJ2-1 TRBV30 NA NA CAWSVGYNEQFF
TRBJ2-1 TRBV24-1 few TRBD1 CATRDRGHSNEQFF
TRBJ1-2 TRBV7-8 many NA CASSPAGGDVSYGYTF
TRBJ2-7 TRBV6-4 many NA CASSGERTYEQYF
TRBJ2-1 TRBV2 NA NA CASSDAGTAPYNEQFF
TRBJ2-3 TRBV6-5 many TRBD1 CASSEDRGTDTQYF
TRBJ2-1 TRBV21-1 NA NA CASSKLCSYNEQFF
TRBJ1-3 TRBV11-2 NA TRBD1 CASSRPGGKSGNTIYF